The sequence of this T cell receptor (beta chain) was determined in a study of cytomegalovirus exposure and HLA in healthy donors. Trimming took 4 bases from V and 3 from J, leaving 8 bases between them. The germline CDR1 and CDR2 sequences are SGHRS and YFSETQ. The CDR3 extends over 12 amino acids. This clone has only a few counts. Generated by immunoSEQ multiplex PCR, the TCRdb table keeps only in-frame clones and is missing some. The table has about 76,000 clones, around 94% seen once. The J gene is TRBJ2-7, the V gene TRBV5-1; possible D gene TRBD1, 6 bases. Sequencing was carried out using PBMCs. The source is a man aged 18 to 30 in good health and CMV-seropositive. CDR3 region: CASSRDNYEQYF. In DNA, the CDR3 is TGCGCCAGCAGCCGGGACAACTACGAGCAGTACTTC.